This T cell receptor beta chain was profiled in a study of blood T cell repertoires in COVID-19. On the study more broadly: Donors in the United States, Italy and Spain gave samples during acute or convalescent COVID-19. From T cells, B-cell-depleted T cells, or PBMCs came the material, which was cDNA or gDNA.

Germline V CDR1 and CDR2: SGHAT, FQNNGV. V dropped 1 base and J dropped 11; count of bases not matched to a gene: 9. The CDR3 is made up of 14 amino acids. This clone was recorded a few times. The authors' processing: Nucleated cell counts were estimated from reference gene primer amplification. Some clones are missing from TCRdb's copy, which holds only in-frame ones; the method was immunoSEQ multiplex PCR. V, J and clone size reflect that table, while D and trimming were determined from the DNA. Seen here are roughly 91,000 clones, around 80% observed once, and the top ten hold 1.2%. The V call is TRBV11-2, the J call TRBJ1-1; TRBD1 matches 8 bases. The sample was peripheral blood. The sequence was obtained from a woman aged 80 or over with acute or convalescent COVID-19. Written as DNA, the CDR3 is TGTGCCAGCAGCTTAGTCCTGGGACAGGATCTTGCTTTCTTT. It yields the protein CASSLVLGQDLAFF. The full variable domain, rest sourced from reference TRBV11-2 and TRBJ1-1, is EAGVAQSPRYKIIEKRQSVAFWCNPISGHATLYWYQQILGQGPKLLIQFQNNGVVDDSQLPKDRFSAERLKGVDSTLKIQPAKLEDSAVYLCASSLVLGQDLAFFGQGTRLTVV.